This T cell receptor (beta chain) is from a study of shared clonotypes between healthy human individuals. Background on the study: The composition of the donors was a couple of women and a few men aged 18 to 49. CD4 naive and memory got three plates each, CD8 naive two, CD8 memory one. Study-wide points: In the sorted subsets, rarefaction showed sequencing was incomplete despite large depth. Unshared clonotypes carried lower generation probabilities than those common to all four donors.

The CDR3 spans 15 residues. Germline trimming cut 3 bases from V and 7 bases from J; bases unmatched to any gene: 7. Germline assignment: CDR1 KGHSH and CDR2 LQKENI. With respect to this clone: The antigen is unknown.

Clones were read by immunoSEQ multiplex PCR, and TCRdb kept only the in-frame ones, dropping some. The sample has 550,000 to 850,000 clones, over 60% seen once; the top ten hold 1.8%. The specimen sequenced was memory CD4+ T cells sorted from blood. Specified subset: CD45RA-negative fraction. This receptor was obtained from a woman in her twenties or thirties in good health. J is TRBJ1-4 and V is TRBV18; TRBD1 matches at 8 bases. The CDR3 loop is CASSPTGTGGEKLFF. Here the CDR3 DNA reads TGTGCCAGCTCACCGACCGGGACAGGCGGTGAAAAACTGTTTTTT.